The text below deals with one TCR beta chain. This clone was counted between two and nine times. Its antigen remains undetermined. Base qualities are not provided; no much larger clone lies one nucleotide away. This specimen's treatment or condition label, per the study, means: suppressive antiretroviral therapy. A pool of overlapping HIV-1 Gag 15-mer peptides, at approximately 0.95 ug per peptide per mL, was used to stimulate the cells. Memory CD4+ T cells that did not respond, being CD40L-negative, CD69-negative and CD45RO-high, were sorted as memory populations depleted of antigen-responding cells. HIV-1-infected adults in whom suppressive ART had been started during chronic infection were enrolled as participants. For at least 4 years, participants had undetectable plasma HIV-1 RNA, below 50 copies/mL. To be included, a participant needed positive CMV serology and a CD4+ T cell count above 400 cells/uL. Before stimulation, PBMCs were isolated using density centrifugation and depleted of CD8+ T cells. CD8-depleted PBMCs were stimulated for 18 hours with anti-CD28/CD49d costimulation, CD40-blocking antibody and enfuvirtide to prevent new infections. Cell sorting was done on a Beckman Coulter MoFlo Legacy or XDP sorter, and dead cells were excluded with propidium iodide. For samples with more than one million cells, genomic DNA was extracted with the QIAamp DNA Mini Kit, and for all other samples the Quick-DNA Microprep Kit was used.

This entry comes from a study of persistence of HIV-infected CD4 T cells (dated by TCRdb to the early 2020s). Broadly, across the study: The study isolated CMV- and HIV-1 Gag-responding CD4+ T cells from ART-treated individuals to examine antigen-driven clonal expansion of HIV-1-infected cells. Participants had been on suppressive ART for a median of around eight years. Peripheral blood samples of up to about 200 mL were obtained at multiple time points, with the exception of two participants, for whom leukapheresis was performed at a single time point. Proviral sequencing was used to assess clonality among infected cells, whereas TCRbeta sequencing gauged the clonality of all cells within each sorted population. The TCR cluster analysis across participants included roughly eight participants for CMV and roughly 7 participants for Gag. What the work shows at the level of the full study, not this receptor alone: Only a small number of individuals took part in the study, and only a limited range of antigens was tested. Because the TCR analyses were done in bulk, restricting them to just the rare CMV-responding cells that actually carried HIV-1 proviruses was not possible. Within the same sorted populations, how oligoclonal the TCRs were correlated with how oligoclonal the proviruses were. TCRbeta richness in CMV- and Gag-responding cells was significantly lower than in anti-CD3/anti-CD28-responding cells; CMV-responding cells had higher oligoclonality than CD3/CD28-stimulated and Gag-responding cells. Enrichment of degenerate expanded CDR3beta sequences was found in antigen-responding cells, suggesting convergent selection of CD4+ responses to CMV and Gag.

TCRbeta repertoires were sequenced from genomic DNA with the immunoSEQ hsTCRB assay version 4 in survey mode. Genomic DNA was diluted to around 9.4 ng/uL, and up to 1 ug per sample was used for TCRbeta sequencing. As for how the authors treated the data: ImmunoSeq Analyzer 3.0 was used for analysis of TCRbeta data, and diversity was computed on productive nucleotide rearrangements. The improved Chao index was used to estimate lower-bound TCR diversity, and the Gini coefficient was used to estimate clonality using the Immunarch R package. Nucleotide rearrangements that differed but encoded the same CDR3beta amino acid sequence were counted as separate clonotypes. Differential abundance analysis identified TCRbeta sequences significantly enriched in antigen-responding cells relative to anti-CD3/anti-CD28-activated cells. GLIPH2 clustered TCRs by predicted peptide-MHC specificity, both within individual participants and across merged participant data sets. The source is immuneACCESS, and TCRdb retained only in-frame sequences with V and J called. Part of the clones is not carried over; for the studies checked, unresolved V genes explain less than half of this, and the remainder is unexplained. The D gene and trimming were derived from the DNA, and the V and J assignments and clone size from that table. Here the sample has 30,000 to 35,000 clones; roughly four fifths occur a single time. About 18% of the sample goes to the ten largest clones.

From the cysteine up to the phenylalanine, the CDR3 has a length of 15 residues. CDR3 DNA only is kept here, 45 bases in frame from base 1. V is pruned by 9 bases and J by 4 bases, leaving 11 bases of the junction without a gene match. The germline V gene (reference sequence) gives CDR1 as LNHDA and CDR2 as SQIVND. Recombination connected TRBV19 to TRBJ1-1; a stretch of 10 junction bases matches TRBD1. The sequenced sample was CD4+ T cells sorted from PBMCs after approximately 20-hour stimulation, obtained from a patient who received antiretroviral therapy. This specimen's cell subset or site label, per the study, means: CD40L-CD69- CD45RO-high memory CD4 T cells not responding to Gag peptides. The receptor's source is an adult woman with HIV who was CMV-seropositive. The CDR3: CASGPGTGVITEAFF. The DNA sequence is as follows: TGTGCCAGCGGGCCCGGGACAGGGGTTATCACTGAAGCTTTCTTT. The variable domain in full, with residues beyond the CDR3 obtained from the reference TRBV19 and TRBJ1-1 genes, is DGGITQSPKYLFRKEGQNVTLSCEQNLNHDAMYWYRQDPGQGLRLIYYSQIVNDFQKGDIAEGYSVSREKKESFPLTVTSAQKNPTAFYLCASGPGTGVITEAFFGQGTRLTVV.